The 16 T cell receptor beta chains below were found in one sample sequenced in a study of blood T cell repertoires in COVID-19. Using immunoSEQ multiplex PCR, the repertoire was profiled, and TCRdb retains in-frame clones only, with some absent. The sample has hundreds of thousands of clones, 80% to 90% seen once. The sequenced material came from peripheral blood. The receptor source for this set is a woman between 45 and 60 years old who had recovered from COVID-19.

For this clone: Other DNA sequences in the sample encode the same CDR3. The chain employs TRBV5-1 and TRBJ2-1; D is unclear. Per the germline V gene, CDR1 is SGHRS and CDR2 is YFSETQ. This CDR3 has 15 amino acids. Trimming took 0 bases from V and 0 from J, leaving 7 bases between them. The CDR3, as DNA: TGCGCCAGCAGCTTGGACGGTAGCTCCTACAATGAGCAGTTCTTC. Its translation: CASSLDGSSYNEQFF.

The chain combines TRBV19 with TRBJ2-3; D is perhaps TRBD1 (5 bases). V gave up 3 bases and J gave up 5 bases, with 9 bases separating them. Germline assignment: CDR1 LNHDA and CDR2 SQIVND (reference sequence). CDR3 length: 13 amino acids. The CDR3 nucleotides read TGTGCCAGTAGTATGGCCAGGGAAGATACGCAGTATTTT. Translating gives CASSMAREDTQYF.

The chain combines TRBV4-3 with TRBJ1-1; D gene uncertain. The CDR3 length is 14 residues. V shed 1 base and J shed 1 base, with 7 bases lying between them. The V gene's germline CDR1 is LGHNA and CDR2 YSLEER. CDR3 amino acids: CASSQGDRNTEAFF. The CDR3 region has the DNA TGCGCCAGCAGCCAAGGAGATAGGAACACTGAAGCTTTCTTT.

This chain connects TRBV9 to TRBJ2-3; TRBD1 matches 9 bases. The germline V gene encodes CDR1 SGDLS and CDR2 YYNGEE. The V gene end was trimmed by 3 bases and the J gene end by 5 bases; junction bases not matched to a gene: 4. The CDR3 is 14 amino acids. CDR3 sequence: CASSGDRAGDTQYF. DNA for the CDR3: TGTGCCAGCAGCGGGGACAGGGCCGGAGATACGCAGTATTTT.

This clone was seen a handful of times. This chain joins TRBV30 and TRBJ1-2, with 9 bases that match TRBD1. The trim removed 7 bases at V and 6 bases at J, leaving 9 bases unmatched. Germline CDR1 is GTSNPN and CDR2 is SVGIG (reference sequence). This CDR3 is 13 amino acids long. CDR3 sequence: CALGQGLFNGYTF. CDR3 DNA: TGTGCCTTGGGACAGGGACTTTTCAATGGCTACACCTTC.

This clone was found a few times. Other DNA sequences in this specimen translate into the identical CDR3. This chain links TRBV18 with TRBJ1-1; 8 bases fit TRBD1. This CDR3 contains 14 residues. The germline CDR1 and CDR2 sequences are KGHSH and LQKENI. The junction had 1 base not matched to a gene; V was cut back by 3 bases and J by 1 base. The CDR3 nucleotides are TGTGCCAGCTCACCGGGACAGGAGAACACTGAAGCTTTCTTT. The encoded protein is CASSPGQENTEAFF. Using reference TRBV18 and TRBJ1-1 for the parts outside the CDR3, the full variable domain is NAGVMQNPRHLVRRRGQEARLRCSPMKGHSHVYWYRQLPEEGLKFMVYLQKENIIDESGMPKERFSAEFPKEGPSILRIQQVVRGDSAAYFCASSPGQENTEAFFGQGTRLTVV.

This chain joins TRBV7-2 and TRBJ1-2; possible D gene TRBD1, 6 bases. There are 13 residues in the CDR3. Germline CDR1 and CDR2: SGHTA and FQGNSA. Between the trimmed V and J ends, which lost 4 bases and 4 bases, there was a span of 10 bases. CDR3 residues: CASSSGQPYGYTF. The CDR3 DNA reads TGTGCCAGCAGCTCCGGACAGCCCTATGGCTACACCTTC.

There are a few counts of this clone. V is TRBV27 and J is TRBJ1-4; D gene uncertain. Per the germline V gene, CDR1 is MNHEY and CDR2 is SMNVEV (reference sequence). The CDR3 spans 12 residues. V was trimmed by 5 bases and J by 5 bases, leaving 6 bases between them. CDR3 DNA: TGTGCCAGCAGTCCACTCAATGAAAAACTGTTTTTT. It codes for CASSPLNEKLFF.

The CDR3: CASTSRASSYNEQFF. In DNA, the CDR3 is TGTGCCAGCACCTCGCGGGCAAGCTCCTACAATGAGCAGTTCTTC. The V gene is TRBV14, the J gene TRBJ2-1; maybe TRBD2 (5 bases). Looked up from germline, CDR1 is SGHDN and CDR2 is FVKESK. The CDR3 extends over 15 amino acids. The V and J ends lost 7 bases and 0 bases respectively, with 13 bases between them.

This clone appeared a single time. The chain couples TRBV7-2 to TRBJ1-5, with a tentative D call TRBD1 (5 bases). V lost 2 bases, J lost 2 bases, and 10 bases lay in between. Germline V gives CDR1 SGHTA, CDR2 FQGNSA. This CDR3 spans 15 amino acids. The CDR3 sequence is CASSLWGTGNQPQHF. The DNA of the CDR3 is TGTGCCAGCAGCTTATGGGGGACTGGCAATCAGCCCCAGCATTTT.

This clone was seen once. The rearrangement joins TRBV29-1 to TRBJ2-3, with D maybe TRBD2 (6 bases). Germline V lookup: CDR1 SQVTM, CDR2 ANQGSEA. V was clipped by 0 bases and J by 2 bases, with 12 bases between them. CDR3 length equals 15 residues. CDR3 DNA: TGCAGCGTTGAAGAGTACGCGGGAAACACAGATACGCAGTATTTT. It encodes CSVEEYAGNTDTQYF.

The chain joins TRBV7-8 to TRBJ2-7, with 7 bases that match TRBD1. The CDR3 length is 14 residues. The J segment lost 4 bases and the V segment lost 7 bases, leaving 10 bases of the junction unmatched. CDR1 and CDR2 from the germline V gene are SGHVS and FQNEAQ. Here the CDR3 reads CASKFRDSNYEQYF. The CDR3, as DNA: TGTGCCAGCAAATTCCGGGACAGCAATTACGAGCAGTACTTC.

The V and J genes are TRBV5-4 and TRBJ2-4, with 8 bases lining up with TRBD1. J lost 7 bases, V lost 3 bases, and 3 bases had no gene match. This CDR3 spans 13 amino acids. CDR1 and CDR2 from the germline V gene are SGHNT and YYREEE (reference sequence). DNA of the CDR3: TGTGCCAGCAGCTCCTGGGACAGGAACATTCAGTACTTC. As protein: CASSSWDRNIQYF.

Notes on this clone: The germline gene is not matched at one end of the junction; a read error may be the cause. The chain carries TRBV7-7 and TRBJ2-5, with 10 bases identical to TRBD2. The CDR3 loop spans 15 amino acids. Germline lookup yields CDR1 SSHAT and CDR2 FNYEAQ (reference sequence). Written as DNA, the CDR3 is TGTGCTAGCAGCTTAGGACTAGCGGAGAAAGAGACCCAGTACTTC. As protein: CASSLGLAEKETQYF.

This clone was detected a few times. The rearrangement joins TRBV3-1 (or the pseudogene TRBV3-2) to TRBJ1-1, with D unresolved. Germline CDR1 and CDR2: LGHDT and YNNKEL (reference sequence). The CDR3 loop spans 12 amino acids. V lost 2 bases and J lost 6, with 7 bases in between. The CDR3 region has the DNA TGTGCCAGCAGCCAAAGGGAGGCTGAAGCTTTCTTT. Translating gives CASSQREAEAFF.

This clone was seen a handful of times. The chain combines TRBV5-1 with TRBJ2-5, with 10 positions matching TRBD2. With 0 bases clipped from V and 4 bases from J, the junction kept 3 bases outside the gene matches. Germline CDR1 is SGHRS and CDR2 is YFSETQ. The CDR3 has 15 residues. CDR3 loop: CASSLAAGGRETQYF. The DNA of the CDR3 is TGCGCCAGCAGCTTGGCAGCGGGAGGGCGAGAGACCCAGTACTTC.